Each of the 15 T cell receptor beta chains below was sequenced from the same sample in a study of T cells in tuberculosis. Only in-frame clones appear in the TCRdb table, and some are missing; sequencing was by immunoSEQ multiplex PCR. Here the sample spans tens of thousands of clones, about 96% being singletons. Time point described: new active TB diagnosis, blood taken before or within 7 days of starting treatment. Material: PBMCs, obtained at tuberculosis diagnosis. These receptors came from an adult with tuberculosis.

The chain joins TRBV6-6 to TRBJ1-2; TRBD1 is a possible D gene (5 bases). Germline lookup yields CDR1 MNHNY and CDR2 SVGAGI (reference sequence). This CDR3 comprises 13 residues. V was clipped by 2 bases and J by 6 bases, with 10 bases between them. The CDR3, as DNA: TGTGCCAGCAGTTACGGGGCAGGGAATGGCTACACCTTC. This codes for CASSYGAGNGYTF.

This CDR3 reads CASSANGYTF. CDR3 DNA: TGTGCCAGCAGCGCGAATGGCTACACCTTC. The chain combines TRBV28 with TRBJ1-2; D unclear. V was shortened by 6 bases and J by 6 bases, with 5 bases between the two germline ends. The CDR3 is made up of 10 amino acids. The germline V gene encodes CDR1 MDHEN and CDR2 SYDVKM.

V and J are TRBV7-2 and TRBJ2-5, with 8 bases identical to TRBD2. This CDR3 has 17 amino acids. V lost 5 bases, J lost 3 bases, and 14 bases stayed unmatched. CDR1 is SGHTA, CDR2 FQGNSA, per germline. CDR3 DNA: TGTGCCAGCAGCCCCCTGGGACTAGTGATTTTAGAAGAGACCCAGTACTTC. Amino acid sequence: CASSPLGLVILEETQYF.

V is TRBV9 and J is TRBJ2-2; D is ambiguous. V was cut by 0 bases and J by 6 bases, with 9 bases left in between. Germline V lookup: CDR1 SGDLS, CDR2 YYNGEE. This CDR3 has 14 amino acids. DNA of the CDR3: TGTGCCAGCAGCGTAGTTTCAGGCCCCGGGGAGCTGTTTTTT. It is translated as CASSVVSGPGELFF.

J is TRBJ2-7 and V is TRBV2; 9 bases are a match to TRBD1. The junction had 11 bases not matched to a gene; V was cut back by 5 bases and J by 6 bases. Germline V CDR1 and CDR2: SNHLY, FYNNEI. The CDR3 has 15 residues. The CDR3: CASSRPGQGSVEQYF. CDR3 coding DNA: TGTGCCAGCAGTCGCCCGGGACAGGGAAGTGTCGAGCAGTACTTC.

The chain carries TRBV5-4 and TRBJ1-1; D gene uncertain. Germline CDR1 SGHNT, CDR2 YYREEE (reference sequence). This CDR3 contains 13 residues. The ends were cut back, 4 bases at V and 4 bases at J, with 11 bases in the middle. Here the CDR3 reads CASSQKWATEAFF. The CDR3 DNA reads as TGTGCCAGCAGCCAAAAGTGGGCCACTGAAGCTTTCTTT.

In nucleotides, the CDR3 is TGTGCCAGTAGTGTGGACAGGATCAATCAGCCCCAGCATTTT. Protein product: CASSVDRINQPQHF. This chain connects TRBV19 to TRBJ1-5; 7 bases are a match to TRBD1. The CDR3 consists of 14 residues. J gave up 3 bases and V 5 bases, and 4 bases lay outside the gene matches. The germline V gene has CDR1 LNHDA and CDR2 SQIVND (reference sequence).

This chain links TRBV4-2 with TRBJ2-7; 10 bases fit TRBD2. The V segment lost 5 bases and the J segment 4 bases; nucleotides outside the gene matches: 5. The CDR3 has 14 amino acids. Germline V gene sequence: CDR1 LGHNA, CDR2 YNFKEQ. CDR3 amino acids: CASSELAGRYEQYF. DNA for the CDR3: TGTGCCAGCAGCGAACTAGCGGGAAGGTACGAGCAGTACTTC.

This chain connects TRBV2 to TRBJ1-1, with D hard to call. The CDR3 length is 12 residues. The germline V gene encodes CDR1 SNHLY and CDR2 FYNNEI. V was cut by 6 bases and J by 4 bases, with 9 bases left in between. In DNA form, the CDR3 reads TGTGCCAGCAGAGCAACGGGCACTGAAGCTTTCTTT. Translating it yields CASRATGTEAFF.

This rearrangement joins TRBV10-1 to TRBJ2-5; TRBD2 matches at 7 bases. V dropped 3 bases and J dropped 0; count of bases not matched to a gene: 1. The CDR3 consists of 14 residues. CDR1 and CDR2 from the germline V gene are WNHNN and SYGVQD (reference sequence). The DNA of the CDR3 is TGCGCCAGCAGTGATGGACTAGACCAAGAGACCCAGTACTTC. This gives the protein CASSDGLDQETQYF.

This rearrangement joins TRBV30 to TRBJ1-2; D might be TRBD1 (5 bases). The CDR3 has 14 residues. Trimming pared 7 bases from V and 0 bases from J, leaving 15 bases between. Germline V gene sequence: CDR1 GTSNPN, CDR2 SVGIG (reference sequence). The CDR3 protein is CASDRRKANYGYTF. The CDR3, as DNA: TGTGCCTCAGACAGACGGAAAGCTAACTATGGCTACACCTTC.

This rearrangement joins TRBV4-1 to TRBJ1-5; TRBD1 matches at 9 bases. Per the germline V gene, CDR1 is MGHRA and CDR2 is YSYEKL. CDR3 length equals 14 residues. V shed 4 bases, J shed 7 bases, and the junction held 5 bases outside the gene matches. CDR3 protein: CASSPGQGTQPQHF. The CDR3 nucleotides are TGCGCCAGCAGCCCAGGACAGGGGACACAGCCCCAGCATTTT.

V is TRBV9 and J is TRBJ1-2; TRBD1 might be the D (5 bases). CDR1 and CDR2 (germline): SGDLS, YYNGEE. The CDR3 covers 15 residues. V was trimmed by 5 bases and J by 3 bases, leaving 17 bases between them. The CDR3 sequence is CASSDYTGAHYGYTF. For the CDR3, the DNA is TGTGCCAGCAGTGATTACACAGGAGCCCACTATGGCTACACCTTC.

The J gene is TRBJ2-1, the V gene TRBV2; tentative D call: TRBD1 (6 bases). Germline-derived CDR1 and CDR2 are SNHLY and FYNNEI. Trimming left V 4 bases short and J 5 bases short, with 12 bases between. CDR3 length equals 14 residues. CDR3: CASSVGTTNNEQFF. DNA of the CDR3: TGTGCCAGCAGTGTGGGGACAACCAACAATGAGCAGTTCTTC. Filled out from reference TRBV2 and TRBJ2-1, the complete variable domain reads EPEVTQTPSHQVTQMGQEVILRCVPISNHLYFYWYRQILGQKVEFLVSFYNNEISEKSEIFDDQFSVERPDGSNFTLKIRSTKLEDSAMYFCASSVGTTNNEQFFGPGTRLTVL.

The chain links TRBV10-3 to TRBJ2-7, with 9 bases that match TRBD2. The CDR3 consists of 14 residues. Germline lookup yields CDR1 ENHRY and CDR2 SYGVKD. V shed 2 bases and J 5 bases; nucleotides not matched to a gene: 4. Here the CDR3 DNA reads TGTGCCATCAGTGAGGGGACTAGCCCCAACGAGCAGTACTTC. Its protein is CAISEGTSPNEQYF.